This TCR beta chain came from a study of blood T cell repertoires in COVID-19. This CDR3 has 14 amino acids. CDR1 is SGHRS, CDR2 YFSETQ, per germline. The V gene end was trimmed by 4 bases and the J gene end by 5 bases; junction bases not matched to a gene: 6. Using immunoSEQ multiplex PCR, the repertoire was profiled, and TCRdb retains in-frame clones only, with some absent. The sample carries 150,000 to 200,000 clones, about 86% recorded once. The source is a man between 60 and 70 years old with acute or convalescent COVID-19. The chain employs TRBV5-1 and TRBJ1-1; 9 bases match TRBD1. Sequencing was carried out using peripheral blood. The chain's CDR3 is CASSRGTGYTEAFF. In DNA form, the CDR3 reads TGCGCCAGCAGCCGCGGGACAGGGTATACTGAAGCTTTCTTT.